What follows are 29 T cell receptor beta chains derived from one specimen sequenced in a study of early T cells in non-severe SARS-CoV-2 infection. TCRdb reanalysed the 5' RACE reads using MiXCR and keeps one entry per CDR3 protein. The sample lists about 110,000 distinct CDR3 sequences; roughly 12% were seen once. Sequencing used whole blood, obtained at baseline. The receptors originated from an adult who was a healthcare worker with PCR-confirmed SARS-CoV-2 infection or an uninfected control (not recorded which).

This clonotype came up many times. The J gene is TRBJ2-5, the V gene TRBV23-1; D possibly corresponds to TRBD2 (5 bases). TRBV23-1 has ORF status, its function being uncertain. Deletions cut 6 bases from V and 5 bases from J, with 16 bases between. The CDR3 covers 14 residues. The CDR3 DNA sequence: TGCGCCAGCAGGCCTCAGAAGGGCGGGGAGACCCAGTACTTC. Its protein is CASRPQKGGETQYF.

This clonotype was detected a few times. The chain is built from TRBV7-2 and TRBJ1-1, with D uncertain. The V and J ends lost 0 bases and 3 bases respectively, with 5 bases between them. The germline V gene has CDR1 SGHTA and CDR2 FQGNSA. The CDR3 totals 13 residues. CDR3 sequence: CASSLAPHTEAFF. The CDR3 coding sequence is TGTGCCAGCAGCTTAGCTCCTCACACTGAAGCTTTCTTT.

The J gene is TRBJ2-2, the V gene TRBV7-9; either TRBD1 or TRBD2 may supply D (6 bases each). Germline CDR1 reads SEHNR; CDR2 reads FQNEAQ (reference sequence). The CDR3 runs to 15 residues. The V end lost 2 bases, the J end lost 4 bases, and 11 bases lay between the germline ends. CDR3 DNA sequence: TGTGCCAGCAGCTTACGGGGGCCCGGCACCGGGGAGCTGTTTTTT. This sequence encodes CASSLRGPGTGELFF.

The sample holds a few counts of this clonotype. The chain joins TRBV12-3 or TRBV12-4 to TRBJ1-1; the D gene is possibly TRBD1 (5 bases). V was cut by 5 bases and J by 10 bases, with 20 bases left in between. This CDR3 is built from 14 residues. The CDR3 nucleotides are TGTGCCAGCAGTATACACCGGGACCCCAGATCAGCTTTCTTT. Translated: CASSIHRDPRSAFF.

The rearrangement joins TRBV7-8 to TRBJ2-1; 10 bases fit TRBD2. Trimming removed 5 bases from V and 4 bases from J; junction bases left unmatched: 14. The CDR3 is made up of 18 amino acids. The germline CDR1 and CDR2 sequences are SGHVS and FQNEAQ. Here the CDR3 reads CASSQGLAEGVVYNEQFF. The CDR3 DNA reads as TGTGCCAGCAGCCAAGGACTAGCGGAAGGGGTCGTGTACAATGAGCAGTTCTTC.

This clonotype was observed a few times. V usage is TRBV18 and J usage is TRBJ2-2; TRBD2 might be the D (5 bases). Germline V gene data show CDR1 as KGHSH and CDR2 as LQKENI. Trimming took 1 base from V and 6 from J, leaving 15 bases between them. This CDR3 is 16 amino acids long. The CDR3, as DNA: TGTGCCAGCTCACCACAAAGGTCGGCGGAGGCCGGGGAGCTGTTTTTT. This encodes CASSPQRSAEAGELFF.

The genes are TRBV6-5 and TRBJ2-7; TRBD2 is a possible D gene (6 bases). V was shortened by 6 bases and J by 3 bases, with 18 bases between the two germline ends. Germline V lookup: CDR1 MNHEY, CDR2 SVGAGI. CDR3 length: 15 amino acids. CDR3 sequence reads: CASRRRLELDYEQYF. In DNA, the CDR3 is TGTGCCAGCAGACGTCGACTAGAGCTTGACTACGAGCAGTACTTC.

The V call is TRBV25-1, the J call TRBJ1-5, with 8 nucleotides matching TRBD1. V lost 6 bases and J lost 3; bases outside the gene matches: 13. CDR3 size: 17 residues. The germline CDR1 and CDR2 sequences are MGHDK and SYGVNS. The CDR3 DNA reads as TGTGCCAGCAGGAGTGTGACCACGGACAGGGTCAATCAGCCCCAGCATTTT. This codes for CASRSVTTDRVNQPQHF.

The genes are TRBV5-1 and TRBJ2-7; D might be TRBD2 (6 bases). V was clipped by 5 bases and J by 4 bases, with 16 bases between them. Germline V CDR1 and CDR2: SGHRS, YFSETQ. CDR3 length: 14 amino acids. CDR3 nucleotide sequence: TGCGCCAGCAGGGAACAGGCGGGGATATACGAGCAGTACTTC. Translating it yields CASREQAGIYEQYF.

The chain is built from TRBV2 and TRBJ1-6; the D gene is possibly TRBD1 (5 bases). Trimming removed 7 bases from V and 8 bases from J, with 15 bases in between. This CDR3 region has 14 residues. Germline assignment: CDR1 SNHLY and CDR2 FYNNEI. The CDR3 DNA sequence: TGTGCCAGCACCCAGGGAAACGGCGATTCACCCCTCCACTTT. This gives the protein CASTQGNGDSPLHF.

The genes are TRBV7-9 and TRBJ1-2; TRBD1 is a possible D gene (5 bases). V lost 4 bases to trimming and J lost 5 bases, with 20 bases between them. The CDR3 has 16 residues. Germline values: CDR1 SEHNR, CDR2 FQNEAQ (reference sequence). DNA for the CDR3: TGTGCCAGCAGCTCCACTACCAGGGACGGCGGATATGGCTACACCTTC. It yields the protein CASSSTTRDGGYGYTF. Based on the CDR3 plus reference TRBV7-9 and TRBJ1-2, the full variable domain is DTGVSQNPRHKITKRGQNVTFRCDPISEHNRLYWYRQTLGQGPEFLTYFQNEAQLEKSRLLSDRFSAERPKGSFSTLEIQRTEQGDSAMYLCASSSTTRDGGYGYTFGSGTRLTVV.

This clonotype was found a few times. The rearrangement links TRBV12-3 or TRBV12-4 to TRBJ2-7; D is perhaps TRBD1 (6 bases). The CDR3 totals 12 residues. The V gene lost 10 bases and the J gene lost 1 base, with 11 bases spanning the gap. The CDR3 DNA is TGTGCCACAAAGACAGGTTCCTACGAGCAGTACTTC. It codes for CATKTGSYEQYF.

The sample holds a few counts of this clonotype. The chain combines TRBV5-4 with TRBJ2-3; unclear D gene. The V end was cut by 4 bases, the J end by 2 bases, with 14 bases between. CDR1 is SGHNT, CDR2 YYREEE, per germline (reference sequence). This CDR3 spans 15 amino acids. The CDR3 here is CASSDPRRLTDTQYF. CDR3 nucleotide sequence: TGTGCCAGCAGCGATCCTAGGCGGCTCACAGATACGCAGTATTTT.

At least ten counts were recorded for this clonotype. The DNA of the CDR3 is TGTGCCAGCAGCGTAAGGGCGAACACTGAAGCTTTCTTT. It encodes CASSVRANTEAFF. The rearrangement links TRBV9 to TRBJ1-1; D remains ambiguous. V dropped 1 base and J dropped 1 base, with 5 bases sitting between them. Germline CDR1 is SGDLS and CDR2 is YYNGEE. The CDR3 length is 13 residues.

The chain carries TRBV6-1 and TRBJ2-3; D possibly corresponds to TRBD2 (6 bases). The V gene's germline CDR1 is MNHNS and CDR2 SASEGT. Trimming took 5 bases from V and 3 from J, leaving 18 bases between them. CDR3 size: 16 residues. The DNA of the CDR3 is TGTGCCAGCAGTTTCCCCCTACGGGGGTCAACAGATACGCAGTATTTT. Amino acids: CASSFPLRGSTDTQYF.

This clonotype was seen only a few times. V is TRBV5-1 and J is TRBJ2-3, with 10 bases aligning to TRBD2. V shed 0 bases, J shed 4 bases, and the junction held 5 bases outside the gene matches. The CDR3 totals 16 residues. Germline V gene sequence: CDR1 SGHRS, CDR2 YFSETQ. The CDR3 spells CASSLALAGAPDTQYF. The CDR3 DNA reads as TGCGCCAGCAGCTTGGCCCTAGCGGGAGCTCCAGATACGCAGTATTTT.

This clonotype was detected only a few times. The chain recombines TRBV6-5 with TRBJ2-7, with TRBD1 identical over 10 bases. The germline gives CDR1 MNHEY, CDR2 SVGAGI. The V and J ends lost 0 bases and 1 base, in that order; junction bases with no gene match: 9. The CDR3 sequence is 18 residues long. The CDR3 loop is CASSYSTGGFKGSYEQYF. The CDR3 DNA follows: TGTGCCAGCAGTTACTCGACAGGGGGCTTTAAAGGATCCTACGAGCAGTACTTC.

This clonotype came up a few times. The chain uses TRBV4-2 and TRBJ2-3, with 7 bases fitting TRBD2. CDR3 length equals 17 residues. The junction had 10 bases not matched to a gene; V was cut back by 4 bases and J by 0 bases. CDR1 is LGHNA and CDR2 is YNFKEQ in the germline V gene. The DNA for the CDR3 is TGTGCCAGCAGCCGGGCCCTGGGGGGGGAGAGCACAGATACGCAGTATTTT. It encodes CASSRALGGESTDTQYF.

This clonotype was detected only a few times. The chain uses TRBV29-1 and TRBJ2-3; D gene ambiguous. The CDR3 extends over 12 amino acids. Trimming shortened V by 5 bases and J by 4 bases, and 10 bases separated the two germline ends. The germline gives CDR1 SQVTM, CDR2 ANQGSEA. The CDR3 here is CSVPRIPDTQYF. CDR3 in DNA: TGCAGCGTTCCCAGGATTCCAGATACGCAGTATTTT.

Ten or more counts support this clonotype. This chain uses TRBV7-8 with TRBJ1-1, with D hard to call. This CDR3 spans 16 amino acids. Germline loops: CDR1 SGHVS, CDR2 FQNEAQ. The V end lost 5 bases, the J end lost 8 bases, and 24 bases lay between the germline ends. CDR3 protein: CASSLRQSTPNREAFF. The CDR3 nucleotides are TGTGCCAGCAGCCTACGTCAGAGTACTCCCAATCGGGAAGCTTTCTTT.

The V and J genes are TRBV9 and TRBJ1-1; TRBD1 might be the D (6 bases). The CDR3 consists of 15 residues. The V gene's germline CDR1 is SGDLS and CDR2 YYNGEE. Between the trimmed V and J ends, which lost 4 bases and 0 bases, there was a span of 13 bases. The CDR3 region is CASSPGDGVNTEAFF. The DNA of the CDR3 is TGTGCCAGCAGCCCAGGGGACGGCGTGAACACTGAAGCTTTCTTT.

This clonotype appeared a few times. J is TRBJ1-1 and V is TRBV29-1; a weak D match, TRBD1 (6 bases). The V gene lost 7 bases and the J gene lost 2 bases, with 14 bases spanning the gap. Germline CDR1 reads SQVTM; CDR2 reads ANQGSEA. The CDR3 covers 13 residues. CDR3: CSGGGQINTEAFF. CDR3 nucleotides: TGCAGCGGGGGCGGACAGATAAACACTGAAGCTTTCTTT.

V is TRBV29-1 and J is TRBJ2-3; TRBD2 matches at 10 bases. V lost 7 bases, J lost 6 bases, and 13 bases stayed unmatched. The germline gives CDR1 SQVTM, CDR2 ANQGSEA. This CDR3 is built from 15 residues. The CDR3 protein is CSARAASGRFDTQYF. Here the CDR3 DNA reads TGCAGCGCCCGCGCGGCTAGCGGGAGATTCGATACGCAGTATTTT.

This clonotype was detected ten times or more. The chain has TRBV5-5 and TRBJ1-2; D call uncertain. Trimming cost V 1 base and J 4 bases, with 14 bases left between them. Germline V gene lookup returns CDR1 SGHKS and CDR2 YYEKEE (reference sequence). The CDR3 covers 15 residues. CDR3 coding DNA: TGTGCCAGCAGCTTGCGGGTGTATACTACCTATGGCTACACCTTC. As protein: CASSLRVYTTYGYTF.

The genes are TRBV7-2 and TRBJ1-4, with unresolved D. The V gene's germline CDR1 is SGHTA and CDR2 FQGNSA. V lost 5 bases and J 7 bases, leaving 17 bases between the germline ends. This CDR3 is built from 15 residues. In DNA form, the CDR3 reads TGTGCCAGCAGCCCAGGACTCCGGCGGAGTGAAAAACTGTTTTTT. This sequence encodes CASSPGLRRSEKLFF.

This clonotype was detected ten times or more. The chain joins TRBV14 to TRBJ2-3; D is possibly TRBD1 (6 bases). Looked up from germline, CDR1 is SGHDN and CDR2 is FVKESK. Trimming removed 1 base from V and 4 bases from J, with 12 bases in between. The CDR3 has 15 amino acids. CDR3 amino acids: CASSQAGRGADTQYF. Written as DNA, the CDR3 is TGTGCCAGCAGCCAAGCTGGCAGGGGCGCAGATACGCAGTATTTT.

The V gene is TRBV25-1, the J gene TRBJ2-1; a weak D match, TRBD2 (6 bases). Germline V gives CDR1 MGHDK, CDR2 SYGVNS. Trimming cost V 4 bases and J 6 bases, with 10 bases left between them. The CDR3 loop spans 13 amino acids. CDR3 residues: CASSGTGVNEQFF. In nucleotides, the CDR3 is TGTGCCAGCAGTGGGACGGGAGTCAATGAGCAGTTCTTC.

V gene TRBV4-1 combines with J gene TRBJ2-4; D perhaps matches TRBD1 (6 bases). CDR1 and CDR2 from the germline V gene are MGHRA and YSYEKL. The germline V and J ends were trimmed by 2 bases and 8 bases, with 19 bases remaining between them. This CDR3 spans 16 amino acids. CDR3 bases: TGCGCCAGCAGCCAAAGTCCCACAAACAGGGAACACATTCAGTACTTC. This codes for CASSQSPTNREHIQYF.

The V and J genes are TRBV29-1 and TRBJ2-5; perhaps TRBD2 as D (5 bases). This CDR3 spans 13 amino acids. Trimming removed 6 bases at V and 4 bases at J, with 15 bases between. CDR1 and CDR2 (germline): SQVTM, ANQGSEA. CDR3 sequence reads: CSVTASSRETQYF. The CDR3 DNA is TGCAGCGTGACCGCATCTAGCCGAGAGACCCAGTACTTC.